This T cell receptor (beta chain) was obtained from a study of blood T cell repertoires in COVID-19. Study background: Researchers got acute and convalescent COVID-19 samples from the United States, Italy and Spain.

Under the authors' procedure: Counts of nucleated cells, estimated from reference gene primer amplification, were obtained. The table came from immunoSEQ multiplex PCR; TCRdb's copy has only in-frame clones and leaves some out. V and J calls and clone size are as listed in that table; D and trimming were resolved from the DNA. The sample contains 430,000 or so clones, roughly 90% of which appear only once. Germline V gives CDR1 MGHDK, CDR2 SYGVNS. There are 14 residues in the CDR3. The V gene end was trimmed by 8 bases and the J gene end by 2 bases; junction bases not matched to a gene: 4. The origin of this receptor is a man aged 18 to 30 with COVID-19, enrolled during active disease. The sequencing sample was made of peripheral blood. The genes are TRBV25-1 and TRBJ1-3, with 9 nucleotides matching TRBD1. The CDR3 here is CASRTGGTGNTIYF. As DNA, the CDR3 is TGTGCCAGCCGCACAGGGGGCACTGGAAACACCATATATTTT.